This is a list of T cell receptor beta chains from one sample in a study of CD4+ T cells in melanoma. This table comes from immunoSEQ multiplex PCR, and its TCRdb copy is limited to in-frame clones, with some not included. The sample holds some 12,000 clones, 67% seen once. Sequences were obtained from cells from a culture (not recorded whether cultured in vitro). Receptor source: a human donor with melanoma. Each CDR3 is given with its conserved first and last residue. The D gene is left open where the match is weak. The size of a clone is reported for some rows only, either as once, few or many, or as a class for expanded clones.

CDR3: CSGAEGYEQYF; size: .; D: .; V: TRBV29-1; J: TRBJ2-7
CDR3: CASSSAPFGYTF; size: once; D: .; V: TRBV5-6; J: TRBJ1-2
CDR3: CAIPPYEQYF; size: medium-sized; D: .; V: TRBV27; J: TRBJ2-7
CDR3: CASSLSAQSGETQYF; size: .; D: .; V: TRBV7-3; J: TRBJ2-5
CDR3: CASSLVAGGGQETQYF; size: .; D: TRBD2; V: TRBV5-1; J: TRBJ2-5
CDR3: CASNGQNYEQYF; size: .; D: .; V: TRBV2; J: TRBJ2-7
CDR3: CASSLTGVTNEKLFF; size: .; D: TRBD1; V: TRBV5-1; J: TRBJ1-4
CDR3: CASSSRAGSPFLGYTF; size: .; D: .; V: TRBV7-8; J: TRBJ1-2
CDR3: CASSINTADTQYF; size: .; D: .; V: TRBV11-2; J: TRBJ2-3
CDR3: CASRAGATDTQYF; size: .; D: .; V: TRBV6-5; J: TRBJ2-3
CDR3: CASSRTVNGYTF; size: .; D: .; V: TRBV19; J: TRBJ1-2
CDR3: CASSLTDTQYF; size: .; D: .; V: TRBV7-9; J: TRBJ2-3
CDR3: CASSKRLAEETQYF; size: .; D: .; V: TRBV21-1; J: TRBJ2-5
CDR3: CASSQANPRDGYTF; size: few; D: .; V: TRBV4-2; J: TRBJ1-2
CDR3: CASSPTTGTYTEAFF; size: .; D: .; V: TRBV18; J: TRBJ1-1
CDR3: CASTLEGVQGYTF; size: few; D: .; V: TRBV25-1; J: TRBJ1-2
CDR3: CASSTLGQGAYGYTF; size: .; D: TRBD1; V: TRBV6-5; J: TRBJ1-2
CDR3: CSAGTGPNYGYTF; size: .; D: TRBD1; V: TRBV29-1; J: TRBJ1-2
CDR3: CASSLDGDTEAFF; size: .; D: .; V: TRBV5-1; J: TRBJ1-1
CDR3: CASSPTSGQTYEQYF; size: .; D: TRBD1; V: TRBV7-3; J: TRBJ2-7
CDR3: CASSPTPDSGYTF; size: few; D: .; V: TRBV18; J: TRBJ1-2
CDR3: CASSERGLAGGELFF; size: few; D: TRBD2; V: TRBV10-2; J: TRBJ2-2